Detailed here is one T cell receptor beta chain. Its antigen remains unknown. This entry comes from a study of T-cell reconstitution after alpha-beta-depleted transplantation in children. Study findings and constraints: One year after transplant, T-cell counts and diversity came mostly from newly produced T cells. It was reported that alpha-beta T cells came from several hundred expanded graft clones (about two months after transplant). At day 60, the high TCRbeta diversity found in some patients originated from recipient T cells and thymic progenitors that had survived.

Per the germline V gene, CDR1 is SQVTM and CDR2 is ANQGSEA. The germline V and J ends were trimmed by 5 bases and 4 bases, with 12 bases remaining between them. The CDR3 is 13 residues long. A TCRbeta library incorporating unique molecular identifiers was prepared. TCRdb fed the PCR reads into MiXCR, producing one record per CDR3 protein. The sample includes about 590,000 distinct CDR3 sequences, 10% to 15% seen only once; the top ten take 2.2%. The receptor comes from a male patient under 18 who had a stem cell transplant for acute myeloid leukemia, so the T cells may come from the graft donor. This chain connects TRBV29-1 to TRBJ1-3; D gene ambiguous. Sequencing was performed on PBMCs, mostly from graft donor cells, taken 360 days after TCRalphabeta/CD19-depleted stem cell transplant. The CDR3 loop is CSVSVQTGNTIYF. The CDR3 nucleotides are TGCAGCGTTTCAGTCCAGACCGGAAACACCATATATTTT.